This T cell receptor beta chain was retrieved from a study of T cell responses to AZD1222 COVID-19 vaccine. Study observations and caveats: Samples come after the peak T cell response, not at day 14. Regions left unmutated in variants are reportedly the target of nearly half of spike-specific TCRs.

Repertoires were generated with immunoSEQ multiplex PCR, while TCRdb's copy carries only in-frame clones and drops some. The data contain about 150,000 clones, just over 90% of them singletons. Germline V CDR1 and CDR2: SGHAT, FQDESV (reference sequence). The V and J ends lost 6 bases and 4 bases, in that order; junction bases with no gene match: 5. The CDR3 sequence is 13 residues long. Notes on this clone: Its antigen is still unknown.

The chain combines TRBV11-1 with TRBJ1-1, with 7 bases matching TRBD1. Sequenced material: peripheral blood, taken on day 0 of AZD1222 vaccination. The clonotype was recovered from an adult in good health. The CDR3 DNA reads TGTGCCAGCAGGGGACAGATAAGCACTGAAGCTTTCTTT. Protein sequence: CASRGQISTEAFF. The whole variable domain, remainder taken from reference TRBV11-1 and TRBJ1-1, is EAEVAQSPRYKITEKSQAVAFWCDPISGHATLYWYRQILGQGPELLVQFQDESVVDDSQLPKDRFSAERLKGVDSTLKIQPAELGDSAMYLCASRGQISTEAFFGQGTRLTVV.